Listed below are T cell receptor beta chains from one sample, sequenced in a study of blood T cells in healthy people across ages. TCRdb passed the 5' RACE reads through MiXCR, listing each CDR3 protein once. The sample contains over 1,300,000 distinct CDR3 sequences, around 59% of which appear only once. Specimen: blood. Receptor source: a man between 18 and 35 years old in good health. The conserved cysteine and the conserved F or W are not part of the CDR3 here.

CDR3aa: ASSLVGGGAGETQY
v_gene: TRBV7-6
j_gene: TRBJ2-5

CDR3aa: ASSQTSGGAVEQF
v_gene: TRBV3-1
j_gene: TRBJ2-1

CDR3aa: SAGTDSPYNEQF
v_gene: TRBV20-1
j_gene: TRBJ2-1

CDR3aa: ASGRLSFWGQDGYT
v_gene: TRBV27
j_gene: TRBJ1-2

CDR3aa: ASTLDRSYNEQF
v_gene: TRBV6-2/TRBV6-3
j_gene: TRBJ2-1

CDR3aa: SVQAGASFGETQY
v_gene: TRBV29-1
j_gene: TRBJ2-5

CDR3aa: ASSTGPTLNTEAF
v_gene: TRBV4-1
j_gene: TRBJ1-1

CDR3aa: ASSQGEVFNSPLH
v_gene: TRBV4-1
j_gene: TRBJ1-6

CDR3aa: ASSPRPRRNIQY
v_gene: TRBV3-1
j_gene: TRBJ2-4

CDR3aa: ASSNEAGGPYNEQF
v_gene: TRBV2
j_gene: TRBJ2-1

CDR3aa: ASSRVPSDEQY
v_gene: TRBV5-6
j_gene: TRBJ2-7

CDR3aa: ASSYGQGAGYT
v_gene: TRBV6-5
j_gene: TRBJ1-2

CDR3aa: ASSIHGTDNQPQH
v_gene: TRBV19
j_gene: TRBJ1-5

CDR3aa: ASSYSPASGWGYT
v_gene: TRBV6-5
j_gene: TRBJ1-2

CDR3aa: ASSIQLWSPYEQY
v_gene: TRBV7-2
j_gene: .

CDR3aa: ASSQDDLNTEAF
v_gene: TRBV4-2
j_gene: TRBJ1-1

CDR3aa: ASRSRAKMAKNIQY
v_gene: TRBV2
j_gene: TRBJ2-4

CDR3aa: ASSPLAGRNTDTQY
v_gene: TRBV3-1
j_gene: TRBJ2-3

CDR3aa: ASSQEPLPGGVNYGYT
v_gene: TRBV14
j_gene: TRBJ1-2

CDR3aa: ASSSIDPGISSYEQY
v_gene: TRBV27
j_gene: TRBJ2-7

CDR3aa: ASSLNAATDTQY
v_gene: TRBV7-9
j_gene: TRBJ2-3

CDR3aa: ASSSTGLMNTEAF
v_gene: TRBV12-3/TRBV12-4
j_gene: TRBJ1-1

CDR3aa: ASSSTRGRTDTQY
v_gene: TRBV5-1
j_gene: TRBJ2-3

CDR3aa: ASSGGEDYGYT
v_gene: TRBV5-1
j_gene: TRBJ1-2

CDR3aa: ASSIRGYDEQF
v_gene: TRBV27
j_gene: TRBJ2-1

CDR3aa: ASGGGSPLH
v_gene: TRBV9
j_gene: TRBJ1-6

CDR3aa: ASGLYDSPPYEQY
v_gene: TRBV6-2/TRBV6-3
j_gene: TRBJ2-7

CDR3aa: SARDFTSGGIIDEQF
v_gene: TRBV20-1
j_gene: TRBJ2-1

CDR3aa: ATREDAYADTQY
v_gene: TRBV28
j_gene: TRBJ2-3

CDR3aa: ASSLQQGVRVEQF
v_gene: TRBV12-3/TRBV12-4
j_gene: TRBJ2-1

CDR3aa: ATEPGTLHGETQY
v_gene: TRBV6-6
j_gene: TRBJ2-5

CDR3aa: ASSEARLDTQY
v_gene: TRBV2
j_gene: TRBJ2-3

CDR3aa: AISESRQGPYEQY
v_gene: TRBV10-3
j_gene: TRBJ2-7

CDR3aa: SVERPTGLGTEAF
v_gene: TRBV29-1
j_gene: TRBJ1-1

CDR3aa: ASSQDLAQGSNEQF
v_gene: TRBV14
j_gene: TRBJ2-1

CDR3aa: ASSQEGFSGIREETQY
v_gene: TRBV14
j_gene: TRBJ2-5

CDR3aa: ASSERTGHLYEQY
v_gene: TRBV9
j_gene: TRBJ2-7

CDR3aa: SAPGQGGDEQF
v_gene: TRBV29-1
j_gene: TRBJ2-1

CDR3aa: ASSQMALGATYEQY
v_gene: TRBV3-1
j_gene: TRBJ2-7

CDR3aa: ASSRRDSSYNEQF
v_gene: TRBV12-3/TRBV12-4
j_gene: TRBJ2-1

CDR3aa: ATGTSPNEQF
v_gene: TRBV24-1
j_gene: TRBJ2-1

CDR3aa: ASRPTGSGEQF
v_gene: TRBV3-1
j_gene: TRBJ2-1

CDR3aa: ASSLGLAGPKETQY
v_gene: TRBV5-1
j_gene: TRBJ2-5

CDR3aa: ASKLLARNEQF
v_gene: TRBV27
j_gene: TRBJ2-1

CDR3aa: ASSLAQTETYEQY
v_gene: TRBV4-1
j_gene: TRBJ2-7

CDR3aa: SARTGMGYGYT
v_gene: TRBV20-1
j_gene: TRBJ1-2

CDR3aa: ASSKPGGGGYT
v_gene: TRBV21-1
j_gene: TRBJ1-2

CDR3aa: ARDVAGVSTDTQY
v_gene: TRBV2
j_gene: TRBJ2-3

CDR3aa: ASSLRGFGTEAF
v_gene: TRBV6-5
j_gene: TRBJ1-1

CDR3aa: ASTGAVGANVLT
v_gene: TRBV10-2
j_gene: TRBJ2-6